This T cell receptor beta chain appears in the sequencing data of a study of early T cells in non-severe SARS-CoV-2 infection. V was clipped by 3 bases and J by 6 bases, with 18 bases between them. This CDR3 has 15 residues. Germline V gene data show CDR1 as SGHDT and CDR2 as YYEEEE. This clonotype was detected many times. Each CDR3 protein is one row after TCRdb ran MiXCR on the 5' RACE reads. The data contain more than 80,000 distinct CDR3 sequences, roughly 15% of them seen just once; the ten biggest clones take up roughly 1.3%. Sequenced input: whole blood. This receptor was taken from an adult who was a healthcare worker with PCR-confirmed SARS-CoV-2 infection or an uninfected control (not recorded which). This sequence joins TRBV5-6 and TRBJ1-1; possibly TRBD1 for D (5 bases). Here the CDR3 reads CASSYGTFGMAEAFF. The CDR3 nucleotides read TGTGCCAGCAGCTATGGGACGTTCGGAATGGCTGAAGCTTTCTTT.